This T cell receptor beta chain was sequenced for a study of blood T cell repertoires in COVID-19. Participants were aged roughly 18 to 100 years from 20 to 30 US areas. Of note for this clone: In the same sample, other DNA sequences code for this CDR3.

V gave up 5 bases and J gave up 4 bases, with 12 bases separating them. This CDR3 comprises 13 residues. Measured with immunoSEQ multiplex PCR; TCRdb has only the in-frame clones, and not every one. Of around 450,000 clones in the sample, approximately 90% are singletons; the top ten hold about 0.75%. The TCR was taken from a woman aged 18-29 years who had recovered from COVID-19. Sequenced: PBMCs or T cells enriched from blood (not recorded which). V gene TRBV12-3 or TRBV12-4 combines with J gene TRBJ2-7; D uncertain. The CDR3 region is CASSLTSGYEQYF. CDR3 coding DNA: TGTGCCAGCAGTCTTACTTCAGGTTACGAGCAGTACTTC.